This T cell receptor (beta chain) emerged from a study of cytomegalovirus exposure and HLA in healthy donors. CDR1 and CDR2 from the germline V gene are LNHDA and SQIVND (reference sequence). V gave up 4 bases and J gave up 3 bases, with 7 bases separating them. The CDR3 consists of 12 residues. Study-level findings and limits: TRBV6-2, TRBV6-3 and other indistinguishable V segments were excluded. In vitro data verified a few CMV-associated chains as specific for CMV antigens. Reported performance of the classifier showed diagnosis of cytomegalovirus status with high specificity and sensitivity.

Note on this clone: Its specificity is unknown.

PCR amplification relied on 60 Vbeta primers (plus 13 Jbeta primers). Assay used: immunoSEQ multiplex PCR; TCRdb lists only in-frame clones, some missing. The sample has some 150,000 clones; approximately 79% are singletons. The sample consisted of PBMCs. The chain combines TRBV19 with TRBJ2-7; unclear D gene. The TCR was taken from a man in his forties in good health and CMV-seronegative. In nucleotides, the CDR3 is TGTGCCAGTAGTACCCGCAGCTACGAGCAGTACTTC. This sequence encodes CASSTRSYEQYF.